These T cell receptor beta chains were read from a single sample in a study of T cells in Graves' hyperthyroidism and ophthalmopathy. MiXCR, run by TCRdb on the multiplex PCR reads, gives a single entry per CDR3 protein. The sample contains roughly 720,000 distinct CDR3 sequences, 15% to 20% of which appear only once. The specimen sequenced was blood. The receptor set was obtained from a man aged 50-60 years with Graves' hyperthyroidism. Each CDR3 is given with its conserved first and last residue. D genes are given only for firm matches. Clone sizes are given selectively: once, few, many, or a class where the clone is expanded.

j_call d_call v_call clone_size cdr3_aa cdr3_nt
TRBJ2-7 TRBD2 TRBV4-1 - CASSQSTGDPGLAGEQYF TGCGCCAGCAGCCAATCGACGGGGGACCCGGGACTAGCGGGCGAGCAGTACTTC
TRBJ2-3 - TRBV7-2 many CASSLSGNTQYF TGTGCCAGCAGCTTATCGGGGAATACGCAGTATTTT
TRBJ2-5 - TRBV7-2 few CASRGDLKFQYF TGTGCCAGCAGAGGGGACTTGAAGTTCCAGTACTTC
TRBJ1-5 - TRBV7-2 - CASSVGVGQPQHF TGTGCCAGCAGCGTAGGAGTCGGGCAGCCCCAGCATTTT
TRBJ1-6 - TRBV3-1 many CASSQDPGRPNSPLHF TGTGCCAGCAGCCAAGATCCGGGACGGCCTAATTCACCCCTCCACTTT
TRBJ2-5 - TRBV5-4 many CASSWGASRVEETQYF TGTGCCAGCAGCTGGGGGGCCTCGAGGGTAGAAGAGACCCAGTACTTC
TRBJ1-1 - TRBV14 - CASSQEGTRTEAFF TGTGCCAGCAGCCAAGAGGGGACCAGGACTGAAGCTTTCTTT
TRBJ1-1 TRBD1 TRBV28 many CASSLYPGQGNTEAFF TGTGCCAGCAGTTTATACCCGGGACAGGGAAACACTGAAGCTTTCTTT
TRBJ1-1 TRBD1 TRBV20-1 - CSATWTGSRYDTEAFF TGCAGTGCTACTTGGACAGGTAGTCGGTATGACACTGAAGCTTTCTTT
TRBJ2-1 TRBD2 TRBV5-1 few CASSYGLAPGNEQFF TGCGCCAGCAGCTACGGACTAGCTCCGGGCAATGAGCAGTTCTTC
TRBJ2-5 TRBD1 TRBV4-1 few CASRPRQGAGETQYF TGCGCCAGCAGGCCTCGACAGGGGGCTGGGGAGACCCAGTACTTC
TRBJ1-4 TRBD1 TRBV20-1 - CSARGGQGDSLEKLFF TGCAGTGCTAGGGGAGGACAAGGGGACAGCCTTGAAAAACTGTTTTTT
TRBJ2-1 TRBD2 TRBV18 few CASSHTSGISYNEQFF TGTGCCAGCTCACATACTAGCGGAATTTCCTACAATGAGCAGTTCTTC
TRBJ2-1 - TRBV7-9 few CASSLSTIYNEQFF TGTGCCAGCAGCTTGTCAACGATCTACAATGAGCAGTTCTTC
TRBJ2-1 - TRBV7-8 many CASSPRDGARNEQFF TGTGCCAGCAGCCCCCGGGACGGAGCTAGGAATGAGCAGTTCTTC
TRBJ2-7 - TRBV12-3/TRBV12-4 many CASSLSGDDEQYF TGTGCCAGCAGTTTATCTGGGGATGACGAGCAGTACTTC
TRBJ1-1 TRBD1 TRBV9 - CASSGQGQNTEAFF TGTGCCAGCAGCGGACAGGGGCAGAACACTGAAGCTTTCTTT
TRBJ1-1 - TRBV19 - CASDSVSTEAFF TGTGCCAGCGACAGCGTGAGCACTGAAGCTTTCTTT
TRBJ2-5 - TRBV7-2 many CASSFRSREETQYF TGTGCCAGCAGCTTTAGGTCGAGGGAAGAGACCCAGTACTTC
TRBJ1-1 TRBD1 TRBV27 many CASSPTGWTEAFF TGTGCCAGCAGCCCGACAGGGTGGACTGAAGCTTTCTTT
TRBJ2-3 - TRBV3-1 many CASRAGLTDTQYF TGTGCCAGCAGGGCGGGGCTTACAGATACGCAGTATTTT
TRBJ2-6 TRBD1 TRBV28 many CASSLLTGSGANVLTF TGTGCCAGCAGTTTACTGACAGGGAGCGGGGCCAACGTCCTGACTTTC
TRBJ1-3 - TRBV2 few CASAGNTIYF TGTGCCAGCGCAGGAAACACCATATATTTT
TRBJ1-2 - TRBV28 few CASSRRTRTTGYTF TGTGCCAGCAGCCGCCGGACAAGGACGACCGGCTACACCTTC
TRBJ2-2 - TRBV5-6 many CASSPGAGELFF TGTGCCAGCAGCCCGGGGGCCGGGGAGCTGTTTTTT
TRBJ1-6 - TRBV30 many CAWKGGGGSPLHF TGTGCCTGGAAAGGCGGTGGGGGCTCACCCCTCCACTTT
TRBJ1-1 - TRBV28 many CASSFSGDSSTEAFF TGTGCCAGCAGTTTTTCAGGGGATAGTAGCACTGAAGCTTTCTTT
TRBJ1-6 - TRBV7-3 many CASSLGGAQFSPLHF TGTGCCAGCAGCTTAGGGGGGGCGCAGTTTTCACCCCTCCACTTT
TRBJ2-3 - TRBV9 - CASSPFGGIGTQYF TGTGCCAGCAGCCCCTTTGGGGGGATTGGAACGCAGTATTTT
TRBJ2-4 - TRBV12-5 many CASGLVDIGLAKNIQYF TGTGCTAGTGGTTTGGTAGACATCGGCTTAGCCAAAAACATTCAGTACTTC
TRBJ1-1 - TRBV29-1 many CSVLRGFTEAFF TGCAGCGTTCTGAGGGGATTCACTGAAGCTTTCTTT
TRBJ2-7 - TRBV15 - CATSRDPGDEQYF TGTGCCACCAGCAGAGATCCCGGGGACGAGCAGTACTTC
TRBJ2-7 TRBD2 TRBV6-1 few CASRLTSGREGEQYF TGTGCCAGCAGGCTGACTAGCGGTCGAGAGGGCGAGCAGTACTTC
TRBJ2-3 - TRBV29-1 many CSVDRGEGTDTQYF TGCAGCGTTGATCGTGGGGAGGGCACAGATACGCAGTATTTT
TRBJ1-2 - TRBV27 - CASSMRTGYGYIF TGTGCCAGCAGTATGCGGACCGGCTATGGCTACATCTTC
TRBJ1-1 - TRBV28 many CASSRRSGTNTEAFF TGTGCCAGCTCCCGGCGGTCAGGGACGAACACTGAAGCCTTCTTT
TRBJ1-5 - TRBV30 - CAWSLREKQPQHF TGTGCCTGGAGTTTAAGGGAGAAGCAGCCCCAGCATTTT
TRBJ1-1 - TRBV28 many CASSNGRAAGGTEAFF TGTGCCAGCAGTAACGGCCGGGCAGCGGGAGGCACTGAAGCTTTCTTT
TRBJ2-1 TRBD2 TRBV28 few CASNLAEYNEQFF TGTGCCAGCAACCTAGCGGAGTACAATGAGCAGTTCTTC
TRBJ2-4 - TRBV11-3 many CASSLDRNIQYF TGTGCCAGCAGCTTAGACAGAAACATTCAGTACTTC
TRBJ2-7 TRBD2 TRBV9 many CASSVDAGAFNEQYF TGTGCCAGCAGCGTAGACGCGGGAGCGTTCAACGAGCAGTACTTC
TRBJ2-1 - TRBV3-1 - CASSQDAGFHNEQFF TGTGCCAGCAGCCAAGATGCCGGGTTTCACAATGAGCAGTTCTTC
TRBJ2-1 - TRBV5-8 many CASSLSILPNSYNEQFF TGTGCCAGCAGCTTGAGTATACTACCCAACTCCTACAATGAGCAGTTCTTC
TRBJ2-5 TRBD2 TRBV2 - CASSGLTSVQETQYF TGTGCCAGCAGTGGGTTGACTAGCGTACAAGAGACCCAGTACTTC
TRBJ2-5 - TRBV2 many CASSGRGGETQYF TGTGCCAGCAGTGGGAGGGGCGGAGAGACCCAGTACTTC
TRBJ1-1 - TRBV12-3/TRBV12-4 many CASSWLGAQGEAFF TGTGCCAGCAGTTGGCTGGGGGCGCAAGGTGAAGCTTTCTTT
TRBJ1-1 - TRBV12-3/TRBV12-4 many CASSFDRLNTEAFF TGTGCCAGCAGTTTTGACAGATTGAACACTGAAGCTTTCTTT
TRBJ2-3 TRBD2 TRBV20-1 - CSALGRGLAGIDTQYF TGCAGTGCTCTGGGGAGGGGACTAGCGGGAATAGATACGCAGTATTTT
TRBJ2-5 TRBD2 TRBV20-1 - CSATRTRSGQETQYF TGCAGTGCAACCCGGACTAGATCAGGACAAGAGACCCAGTACTTC
TRBJ2-7 - TRBV10-3 many CAIRPHGTASYEQYF TGTGCCATCAGGCCTCATGGGACGGCCTCCTACGAGCAGTACTTC
TRBJ1-2 TRBD1 TRBV7-3 many CASSLTYQGVSGYTF TGTGCCAGCAGCTTAACGTATCAGGGGGTGAGTGGCTACACCTTC
TRBJ2-1 - TRBV2 many CASLPSGLYNEQFF TGTGCCAGCTTGCCCAGCGGTCTTTACAATGAGCAGTTCTTC
TRBJ1-5 - TRBV4-1 once CASSQVLDYSNQPQHF TGCGCCAGCAGCCAAGTGCTCGACTATAGCAATCAGCCCCAGCATTTT
TRBJ1-1 - TRBV14 few CASSQDPPGWNTEAFF TGTGCCAGCAGCCAAGATCCCCCCGGATGGAACACTGAAGCTTTCTTT